The 27 T cell receptor beta chains reported below all come from one sample, sequenced in a study of CD8+ T cells in alopecia areata (dated by TCRdb to 2016 to 2019). The library was generated by the immunoSEQ multiplex PCR assay. RNA was extracted from all samples and reverse transcribed into cDNA, which served as template for TCR sequencing. The clones in this table, taken by TCRdb from immuneACCESS, are in-frame only. Not every clone is retained; where verified, under half of the shortfall comes from an unresolved V gene, and the cause of the rest is unknown. A total of roughly 200,000 clones appear in this sample, roughly two fifths of them only once. The ten largest account for about 0.48% of the sample. Per the publication, the treatment or condition label means: oral pan-JAK inhibitor, 5-10 mg twice daily. The starting material was CD4+ T cells sorted from blood, obtained at approximately week 30, from a patient treated with tofacitinib. Receptor source: a human donor with alopecia areata.

This clone was found a few times. The rearrangement uses TRBV29-1 and TRBJ1-1; 10 positions agree with TRBD1. CDR3 length: 13 amino acids. Germline V gene data show CDR1 as SQVTM and CDR2 as ANQGSEA. V shed 6 bases and J 7 bases; nucleotides not matched to a gene: 8. The CDR3 sequence is CSVDRQGAGEAFF. CDR3 sequence (DNA): TGCAGCGTCGACCGACAGGGGGCGGGTGAAGCTTTCTTT.

Details on this clone: This specimen includes other DNA sequences encoding the same CDR3. The chain is built from TRBV7-9 and TRBJ1-5; tentative D call: TRBD1 (5 bases). Trimming pared 4 bases from V and 3 bases from J, leaving 7 bases between. The CDR3 consists of 13 residues. Germline loops: CDR1 SEHNR, CDR2 FQNEAQ (reference sequence). CDR3 DNA: TGTGCCAGCAGCTCAGGGCACAATCAGCCCCAGCATTTT. This gives the protein CASSSGHNQPQHF.

The chain employs TRBV25-1 and TRBJ2-1, with 7 bases identical to TRBD1. The germline gives CDR1 MGHDK, CDR2 SYGVNS. The CDR3 is made up of 13 amino acids. Trimming removed 8 bases from V and 4 bases from J; junction bases left unmatched: 5. The CDR3 here is CASEGQAYNEQFF. The DNA of the CDR3 is TGTGCCAGCGAAGGACAGGCTTACAATGAGCAGTTCTTC.

The table lists this clone with many counts. The rearrangement joins TRBV4-1 to TRBJ2-3; 8 bases align to TRBD2. The ends lost 8 bases at V and 1 base at J; junction bases unmatched: 8. The CDR3 extends over 15 amino acids. The germline V gene encodes CDR1 MGHRA and CDR2 YSYEKL. CDR3 residues: CASQGLAVGTDTQYF. Here the CDR3 DNA reads TGCGCCAGCCAAGGACTAGCAGTAGGCACAGATACGCAGTATTTT.

This clone was seen a few times. V gene TRBV5-1 combines with J gene TRBJ1-1; D is unclear. Germline V gene data show CDR1 as SGHRS and CDR2 as YFSETQ. The V and J ends lost 0 bases and 5 bases respectively, with 8 bases between them. There are 13 residues in the CDR3. CDR3 sequence: CASSLGQATEAFF. The CDR3, as DNA: TGCGCCAGCAGCTTGGGTCAGGCGACTGAAGCTTTCTTT.

The V call is TRBV5-1, the J call TRBJ2-1, with D unresolved. Germline CDR1 SGHRS, CDR2 YFSETQ. V was shortened by 1 base and J by 0 bases, with 11 bases between the two germline ends. This CDR3 contains 16 residues. The CDR3 DNA follows: TGCGCCAGCAGCTTGATTCCGGAGAGCTCCTACAATGAGCAGTTCTTC. Its protein is CASSLIPESSYNEQFF.

There are a few counts of this clone. The chain uses TRBV10-1 and TRBJ2-7; the D gene is possibly TRBD1 (6 bases). This CDR3 has 13 amino acids. Germline loops: CDR1 WNHNN, CDR2 SYGVQD (reference sequence). The ends were cut back, 3 bases at V and 3 bases at J, with 9 bases in the middle. CDR3 region: CASSDRTVYEQYF. Written as DNA, the CDR3 is TGCGCCAGCAGTGATAGGACAGTCTACGAGCAGTACTTC.

This clone was seen a single time. The chain joins TRBV29-1 to TRBJ2-3; 10 bases align to TRBD2. This CDR3 contains 17 residues. Germline V lookup: CDR1 SQVTM, CDR2 ANQGSEA. V was pared by 2 bases and J by 2 bases, with 10 bases of the junction left unmatched. CDR3 sequence reads: CSVELGVGLAATDTQYF. In DNA, the CDR3 is TGCAGCGTTGAATTAGGAGTTGGACTAGCGGCCACAGATACGCAGTATTTT.

CDR3 loop: CAWSGNSGSSYNEQFF. The DNA for the CDR3 is TGTGCCTGGAGTGGTAATAGCGGGAGCTCCTACAATGAGCAGTTCTTC. V and J are TRBV30 and TRBJ2-1, with TRBD2 matching 9 bases. J lost 0 bases, V lost 1 base, and 4 bases had no gene match. The CDR3 is 16 amino acids. Germline V lookup: CDR1 GTSNPN, CDR2 SVGIG (reference sequence).

This clone was recorded many times. This chain joins TRBV19 and TRBJ1-1; unclear D gene. Germline CDR1 LNHDA, CDR2 SQIVND (reference sequence). The CDR3 length is 14 residues. V was clipped by 2 bases and J by 4 bases, with 11 bases between them. The CDR3: CASSIRFQSTEAFF. CDR3 in DNA: TGTGCCAGTAGTATAAGATTCCAGTCCACTGAAGCTTTCTTT. The whole variable domain, remainder taken from reference TRBV19 and TRBJ1-1, is DGGITQSPKYLFRKEGQNVTLSCEQNLNHDAMYWYRQDPGQGLRLIYYSQIVNDFQKGDIAEGYSVSREKKESFPLTVTSAQKNPTAFYLCASSIRFQSTEAFFGQGTRLTVV.

Only a few counts were recorded for this clone. This chain uses TRBV7-3 with TRBJ2-5, with D possibly matching TRBD2 (5 bases). Per germline, CDR1 SGHTA and CDR2 FQGTGA. CDR3 length: 13 residues. V was shortened by 2 bases and J by 5 bases, with 9 bases between the two germline ends. The CDR3 protein is CASSLGGSETQYF. The DNA of the CDR3 is TGTGCCAGCAGCTTAGGAGGTTCGGAGACCCAGTACTTC.

This sequence joins TRBV4-2 and TRBJ2-1; no clear D. Looked up from germline, CDR1 is LGHNA and CDR2 is YNFKEQ. The CDR3 contains 18 residues. The V gene lost 0 bases and the J gene lost 7 bases, with 22 bases spanning the gap. CDR3 coding DNA: TGTGCCAGCAGCCAAGATCTCCCCAGGTCCCCCGGTGGGAATGAGCAGTTCTTC. Translating gives CASSQDLPRSPGGNEQFF.

The genes are TRBV7-2 and TRBJ1-2; weak D call: TRBD1 (5 bases). CDR1 and CDR2 (germline): SGHTA, FQGNSA. Trimming took 5 bases from V and 4 from J, leaving 17 bases between them. The CDR3 contains 15 residues. CDR3 amino acids: CASSPTWQGPYGYTF. The CDR3 DNA sequence: TGTGCCAGCAGCCCGACATGGCAGGGCCCCTATGGCTACACCTTC.

This clone was seen once. This chain connects TRBV7-2 to TRBJ1-2; D is unclear. CDR1 is SGHTA and CDR2 is FQGNSA in the germline V gene. The V and J ends lost 3 bases and 8 bases respectively, with 4 bases between them. The CDR3 sequence is 10 residues long. For the CDR3, the DNA is TGTGCCAGCAGCTTGTACGGCTACACCTTC. Residues: CASSLYGYTF.

V and J are TRBV9 and TRBJ1-5; tentative D call: TRBD1 (5 bases). Germline assignment: CDR1 SGDLS and CDR2 YYNGEE. This CDR3 region has 17 residues. V was cut by 0 bases and J by 0 bases, with 13 bases left in between. CDR3 DNA sequence: TGTGCCAGCAGCGTAGCTCGGGACCGACGTAGCAATCAGCCCCAGCATTTT. Translating it yields CASSVARDRRSNQPQHF.

V gene TRBV6-5 combines with J gene TRBJ1-1; D not resolved. This CDR3 comprises 13 residues. From germline, CDR1 is MNHEY and CDR2 SVGAGI. Trimming cost V 0 bases and J 7 bases, with 9 bases left between them. CDR3 residues: CASSYSNGLEAFF. The CDR3 DNA reads as TGTGCCAGCAGTTACTCGAACGGGCTTGAAGCTTTCTTT.

V gene TRBV27 combines with J gene TRBJ2-5; 7 bases are shared with TRBD1. The assigned J gene may be wrong: the sequence end matches TRBJ2-7 better. Per germline, CDR1 MNHEY and CDR2 SMNVEV (reference sequence). CDR3 length: 14 residues. The CDR3 loop reads CASSLSGTEYEQYF. CDR3 DNA: TGTGCCAGCAGCTTAAGTGGGACAGAGTACGAGCAGTACTTC.

This clone was seen ten or more times. This sequence joins TRBV7-9 and TRBJ2-7; tentative D call: TRBD1 (5 bases). This CDR3 comprises 13 residues. The V end was cut by 5 bases, the J end by 4 bases, with 12 bases between. The germline CDR1 and CDR2 sequences are SEHNR and FQNEAQ (reference sequence). CDR3 protein: CASSQGSEYEQYF. The CDR3 bases are TGTGCCAGCAGCCAGGGCTCGGAGTACGAGCAGTACTTC.

This chain joins TRBV5-6 and TRBJ2-4; 7 nucleotides match TRBD1. After removal of 3 bases from V and 5 bases from J, the junction contained 5 bases not matched to a gene. The CDR3 is 14 residues long. Germline V CDR1 and CDR2: SGHDT, YYEEEE. As DNA, the CDR3 is TGTGCCAGCAGCTATTCCGGGACAGAAAACATTCAGTACTTC. Translating gives CASSYSGTENIQYF.

This sequence joins TRBV30 and TRBJ1-1; D ambiguous. Trimming left V 1 base short and J 0 bases short, with 6 bases between. CDR1 and CDR2 (germline): GTSNPN, SVGIG (reference sequence). This CDR3 has 13 residues. CDR3 bases: TGTGCCTGGAGTGAAGAAATGAACACTGAAGCTTTCTTT. It encodes CAWSEEMNTEAFF.

V gene TRBV6-5 combines with J gene TRBJ1-1, with D unclear. The CDR3 consists of 12 residues. Germline V CDR1 and CDR2: MNHEY, SVGAGI. V lost 6 bases and J 0 bases, leaving 5 bases between the germline ends. CDR3 protein: CASRDMNTEAFF. CDR3 in DNA: TGTGCCAGCAGGGATATGAACACTGAAGCTTTCTTT.

The rearrangement joins TRBV15 to TRBJ2-5, with D possibly being TRBD1 (6 bases). Germline-derived CDR1 and CDR2 are LNHNV and YYDKDF (reference sequence). There are 15 residues in the CDR3. Trimming left V 1 base short and J 2 bases short, with 11 bases between. CDR3 in DNA: TGTGCCACCAGCAGAGTCCGACAGGTACAAGAGACCCAGTACTTC. This codes for CATSRVRQVQETQYF. Full variable domain (remainder filled in from reference TRBV15 and TRBJ2-5): DAMVIQNPRYQVTQFGKPVTLSCSQTLNHNVMYWYQQKSSQAPKLLFHYYDKDFNNEADTPDNFQSRRPNTSFCFLDIRSPGLGDTAMYLCATSRVRQVQETQYFGPGTRLLVL.

In DNA form, the CDR3 reads TGTGCCAGCAGCTTGAAGAAGGGCGGTTATAACTATGGCTACACCTTC. This codes for CASSLKKGGYNYGYTF. The chain is built from TRBV5-6 and TRBJ1-2; D remains ambiguous. This CDR3 is built from 16 residues. CDR1 is SGHDT and CDR2 is YYEEEE in the germline V gene. Trimming cost V 1 base and J 1 base, with 14 bases left between them.

The rearrangement uses TRBV14 and TRBJ2-2, with a tentative D call TRBD2 (5 bases). Trimming removed 2 bases from V and 5 bases from J, with 6 bases in between. Germline CDR1 SGHDN, CDR2 FVKESK. The CDR3 runs to 13 residues. In DNA form, the CDR3 reads TGTGCCAGCAGCCAAAGGAGGACCGGGGAGCTGTTTTTT. Its translation: CASSQRRTGELFF.

The CDR3: CASSGQGAGANVLTF. Written as DNA, the CDR3 is TGTGCCAGCAGCGGACAGGGGGCTGGGGCCAACGTCCTGACTTTC. The chain couples TRBV9 to TRBJ2-6, with 9 nucleotides matching TRBD1. Trimming at V came to 3 bases and at J to 2 bases, leaving 0 bases not matched to a gene. Germline V gives CDR1 SGDLS, CDR2 YYNGEE. This CDR3 has 15 amino acids.

This CDR3 is CAWSPRGGLTDTQYF. CDR3 nucleotides: TGTGCCTGGAGCCCAAGGGGGGGCCTGACAGATACGCAGTATTTT. The chain links TRBV30 to TRBJ2-3, with a weak D call TRBD2 (7 bases). CDR1 is GTSNPN, CDR2 SVGIG, per germline (reference sequence). CDR3 size: 15 residues. V was cut by 3 bases and J by 3 bases, with 16 bases left in between.

The chain links TRBV19 to TRBJ2-6, with D perhaps matching TRBD1 or TRBD2 (5 bases each). Germline V lookup: CDR1 LNHDA, CDR2 SQIVND (reference sequence). There are 16 residues in the CDR3. Trimming stripped 9 bases from V and 0 bases from J, with 15 bases between. The CDR3 loop reads CASRQRVHSGANVLTF. The CDR3, as DNA: TGTGCCAGCCGACAGAGGGTCCACTCTGGGGCCAACGTCCTGACTTTC.